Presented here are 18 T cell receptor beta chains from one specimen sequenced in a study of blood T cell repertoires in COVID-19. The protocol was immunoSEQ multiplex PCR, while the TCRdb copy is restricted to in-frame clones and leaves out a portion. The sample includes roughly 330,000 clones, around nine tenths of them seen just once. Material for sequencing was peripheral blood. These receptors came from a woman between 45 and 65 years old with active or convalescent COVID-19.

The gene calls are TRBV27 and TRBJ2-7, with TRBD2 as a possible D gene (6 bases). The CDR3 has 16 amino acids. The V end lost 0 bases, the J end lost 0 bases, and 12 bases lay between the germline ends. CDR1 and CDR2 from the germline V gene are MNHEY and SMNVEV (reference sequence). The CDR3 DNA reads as TGTGCCAGCAGTTTATCGCCGTCCGGGAGCTCCTACGAGCAGTACTTC. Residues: CASSLSPSGSSYEQYF.

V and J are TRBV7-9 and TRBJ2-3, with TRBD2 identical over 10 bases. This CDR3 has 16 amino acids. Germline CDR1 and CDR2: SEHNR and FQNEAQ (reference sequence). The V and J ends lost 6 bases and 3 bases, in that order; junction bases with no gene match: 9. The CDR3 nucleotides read TGTGCCAGCAGTCTGAAGACTAGCGGGTTTACAGATACGCAGTATTTT. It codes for CASSLKTSGFTDTQYF.

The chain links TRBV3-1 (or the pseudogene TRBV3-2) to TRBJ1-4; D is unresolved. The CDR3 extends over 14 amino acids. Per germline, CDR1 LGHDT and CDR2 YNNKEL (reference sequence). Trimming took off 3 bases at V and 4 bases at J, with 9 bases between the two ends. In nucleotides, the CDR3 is TGTGCCAGCAGCCAGGCTCCAGGTAATGAAAAACTGTTTTTT. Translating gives CASSQAPGNEKLFF.

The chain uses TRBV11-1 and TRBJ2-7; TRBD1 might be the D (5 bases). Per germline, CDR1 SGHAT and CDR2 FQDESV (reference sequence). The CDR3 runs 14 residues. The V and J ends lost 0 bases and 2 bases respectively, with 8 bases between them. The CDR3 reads CASSLAPQAYEQYF. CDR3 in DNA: TGTGCCAGCAGCTTAGCACCACAGGCCTACGAGCAGTACTTC.

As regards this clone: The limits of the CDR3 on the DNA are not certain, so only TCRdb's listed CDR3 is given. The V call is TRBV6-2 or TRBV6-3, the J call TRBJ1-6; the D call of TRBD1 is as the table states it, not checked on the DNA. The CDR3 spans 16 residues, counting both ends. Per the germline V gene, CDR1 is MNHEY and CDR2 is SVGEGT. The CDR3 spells CASSTSTGEGNSPLHF.

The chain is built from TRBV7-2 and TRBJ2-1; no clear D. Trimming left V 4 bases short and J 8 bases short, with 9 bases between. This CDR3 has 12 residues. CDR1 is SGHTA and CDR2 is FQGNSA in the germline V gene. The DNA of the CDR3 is TGTGCCAGCAGCTATAACTCGGATGAGCAGTTCTTC. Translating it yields CASSYNSDEQFF. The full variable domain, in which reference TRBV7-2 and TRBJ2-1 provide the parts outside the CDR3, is GAGVSQSPSNKVTEKGKDVELRCDPISGHTALYWYRQSLGQGLEFLIYFQGNSAPDKSGLPSDRFSAERTGGSVSTLTIQRTQQEDSAVYLCASSYNSDEQFFGPGTRLTVL.

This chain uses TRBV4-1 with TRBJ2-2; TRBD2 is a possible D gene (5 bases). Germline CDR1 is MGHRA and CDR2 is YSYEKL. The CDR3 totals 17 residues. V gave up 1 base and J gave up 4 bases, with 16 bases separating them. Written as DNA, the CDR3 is TGCGCCAGCAGCCAAGGGGAGCAGGCCCGGGGCACCGGGGAGCTGTTTTTT. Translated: CASSQGEQARGTGELFF.

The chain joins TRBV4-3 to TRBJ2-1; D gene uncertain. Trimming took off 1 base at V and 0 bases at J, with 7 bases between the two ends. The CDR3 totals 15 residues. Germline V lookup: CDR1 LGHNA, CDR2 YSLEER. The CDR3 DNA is TGCGCCAGCAGCCAAGCTCTTAGCTCCTACAATGAGCAGTTCTTC. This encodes CASSQALSSYNEQFF.

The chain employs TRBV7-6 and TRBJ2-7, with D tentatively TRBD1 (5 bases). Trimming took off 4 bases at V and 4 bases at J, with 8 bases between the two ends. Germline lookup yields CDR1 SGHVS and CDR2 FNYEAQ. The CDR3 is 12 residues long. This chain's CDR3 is CASSSQGYEQYF. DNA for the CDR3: TGTGCCAGCAGCTCTCAGGGATACGAGCAGTACTTC.

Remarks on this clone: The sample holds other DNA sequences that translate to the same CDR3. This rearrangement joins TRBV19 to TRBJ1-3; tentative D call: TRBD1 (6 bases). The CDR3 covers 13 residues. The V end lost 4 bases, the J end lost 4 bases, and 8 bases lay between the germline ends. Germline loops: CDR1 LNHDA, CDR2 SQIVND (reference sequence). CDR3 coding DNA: TGTGCCAGTAGTACAGGGGTCGGAAACACCATATATTTT. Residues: CASSTGVGNTIYF.

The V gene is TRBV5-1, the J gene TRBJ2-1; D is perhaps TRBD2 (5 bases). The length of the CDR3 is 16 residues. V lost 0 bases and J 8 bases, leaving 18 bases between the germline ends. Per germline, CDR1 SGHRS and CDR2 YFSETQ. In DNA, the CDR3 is TGCGCCAGCAGCTTGGTGGCTAGCTCGGTTGTGGATGAGCAGTTCTTC. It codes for CASSLVASSVVDEQFF.

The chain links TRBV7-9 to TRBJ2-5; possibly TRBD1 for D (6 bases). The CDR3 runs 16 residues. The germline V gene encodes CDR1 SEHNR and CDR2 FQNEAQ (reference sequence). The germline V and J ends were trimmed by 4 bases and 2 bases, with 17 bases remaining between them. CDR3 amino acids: CASSSMERQVQETQYF. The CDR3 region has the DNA TGTGCCAGCAGCTCAATGGAGAGACAGGTGCAAGAGACCCAGTACTTC.

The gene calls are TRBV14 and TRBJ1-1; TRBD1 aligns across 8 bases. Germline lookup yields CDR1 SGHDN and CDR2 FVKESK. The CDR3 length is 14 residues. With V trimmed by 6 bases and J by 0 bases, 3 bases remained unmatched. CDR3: CASSRTGLNTEAFF. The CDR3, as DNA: TGTGCCAGCAGTCGGACAGGGCTGAACACTGAAGCTTTCTTT.

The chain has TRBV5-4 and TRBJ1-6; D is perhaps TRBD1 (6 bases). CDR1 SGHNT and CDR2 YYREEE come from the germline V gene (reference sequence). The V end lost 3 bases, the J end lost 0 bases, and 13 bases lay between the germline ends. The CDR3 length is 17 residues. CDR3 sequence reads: CASSSGGGASYNSPLHF. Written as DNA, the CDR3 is TGTGCCAGCAGCTCTGGTGGGGGCGCCTCCTATAATTCACCCCTCCACTTT.

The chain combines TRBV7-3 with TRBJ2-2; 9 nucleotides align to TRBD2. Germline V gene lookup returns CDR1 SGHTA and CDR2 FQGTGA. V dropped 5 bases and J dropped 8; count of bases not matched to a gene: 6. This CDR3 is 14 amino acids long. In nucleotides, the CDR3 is TGTGCCAGCAGCACACTTAGCGGGAGTGGGGAGCTGTTTTTT. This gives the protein CASSTLSGSGELFF.

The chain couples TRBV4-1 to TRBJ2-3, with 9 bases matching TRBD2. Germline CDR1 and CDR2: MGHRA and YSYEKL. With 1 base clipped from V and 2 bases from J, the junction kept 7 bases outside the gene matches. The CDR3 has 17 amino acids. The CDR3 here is CASSQGLAGYSTDTQYF. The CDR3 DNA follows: TGCGCCAGCAGCCAAGGCCTAGCGGGGTACTCCACAGATACGCAGTATTTT.

CDR3 residues: CASSSPGGAKNIQYF. The CDR3 nucleotides are TGTGCCAGTAGTTCTCCAGGGGGTGCCAAAAACATTCAGTACTTC. The V call is TRBV19, the J call TRBJ2-4; 7 nucleotides match TRBD1. In germline, CDR1 is LNHDA, CDR2 SQIVND (reference sequence). This CDR3 region has 15 residues. V lost 5 bases and J lost 1; bases outside the gene matches: 5.

CDR3 nucleotide sequence: TGTGCCAGCAGTGCCCGGGGGGTTTTTGCTTTCTTT. Amino acid sequence: CASSARGVFAFF. The J gene is TRBJ1-1, the V gene TRBV2, with D maybe TRBD1 (5 bases). The CDR3 length is 12 residues. V lost 4 bases to trimming and J lost 11 bases, with 14 bases between them. Germline CDR1 reads SNHLY; CDR2 reads FYNNEI.